This T cell receptor (beta chain) was recorded in a study of T cell responses to AZD1222 COVID-19 vaccine. Germline values: CDR1 LGHDT, CDR2 YNNKEL (reference sequence). Germline trimming cut 4 bases from V and 0 bases from J; bases unmatched to any gene: 19. This CDR3 is 20 amino acids long. The method was immunoSEQ multiplex PCR; TCRdb's version includes in-frame clones alone and lacks a portion of them. Among 180,000 or so clones listed, 92% were seen once. The sample in question was peripheral blood, obtained 28 days after the second AZD1222 dose. The receptor was derived from an adult who received the AZD1222 COVID-19 vaccine. The chain couples TRBV3-1 (or the pseudogene TRBV3-2) to TRBJ2-3; 7 nucleotides match TRBD2. In DNA form, the CDR3 reads TGTGCCAGCAGCCCCACATACCCTTCATGGCGGGGGACGAGCACAGATACGCAGTATTTT. This sequence encodes CASSPTYPSWRGTSTDTQYF.